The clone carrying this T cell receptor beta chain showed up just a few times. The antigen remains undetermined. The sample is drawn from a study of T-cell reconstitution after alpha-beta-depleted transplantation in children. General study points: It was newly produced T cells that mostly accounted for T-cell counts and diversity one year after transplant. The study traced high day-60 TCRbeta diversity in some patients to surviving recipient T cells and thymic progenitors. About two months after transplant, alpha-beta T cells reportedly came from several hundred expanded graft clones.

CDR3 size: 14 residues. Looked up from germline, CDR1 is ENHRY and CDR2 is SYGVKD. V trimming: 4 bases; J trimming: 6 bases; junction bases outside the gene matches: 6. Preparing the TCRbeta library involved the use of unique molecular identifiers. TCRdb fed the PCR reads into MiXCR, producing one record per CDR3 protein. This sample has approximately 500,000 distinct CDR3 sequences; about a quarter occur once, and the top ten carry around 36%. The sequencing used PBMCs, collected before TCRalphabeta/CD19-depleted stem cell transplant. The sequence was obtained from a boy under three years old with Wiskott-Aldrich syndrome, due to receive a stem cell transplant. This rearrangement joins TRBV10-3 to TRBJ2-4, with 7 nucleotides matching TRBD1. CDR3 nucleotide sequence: TGTGCCATCAGTGCACAGGGGTCTGGAAACATTCAGTACTTC. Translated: CAISAQGSGNIQYF.